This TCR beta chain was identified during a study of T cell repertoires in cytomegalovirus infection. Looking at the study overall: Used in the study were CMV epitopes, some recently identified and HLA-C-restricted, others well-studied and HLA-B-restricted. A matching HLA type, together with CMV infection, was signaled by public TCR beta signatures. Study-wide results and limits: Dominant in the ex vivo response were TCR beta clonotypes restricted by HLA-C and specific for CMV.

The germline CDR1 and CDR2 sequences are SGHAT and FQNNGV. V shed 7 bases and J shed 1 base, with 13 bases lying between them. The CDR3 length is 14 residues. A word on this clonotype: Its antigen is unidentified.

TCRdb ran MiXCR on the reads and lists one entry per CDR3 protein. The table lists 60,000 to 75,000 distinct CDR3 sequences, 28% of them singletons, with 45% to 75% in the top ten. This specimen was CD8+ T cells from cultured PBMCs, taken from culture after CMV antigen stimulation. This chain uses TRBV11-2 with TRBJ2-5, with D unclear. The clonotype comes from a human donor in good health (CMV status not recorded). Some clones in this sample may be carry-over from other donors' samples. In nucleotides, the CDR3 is TGTGCCAGCACCCCAGGCACCGGCCAAGAGACCCAGTACTTC. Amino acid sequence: CASTPGTGQETQYF. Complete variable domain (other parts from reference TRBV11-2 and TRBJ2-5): EAGVAQSPRYKIIEKRQSVAFWCNPISGHATLYWYQQILGQGPKLLIQFQNNGVVDDSQLPKDRFSAERLKGVDSTLKIQPAKLEDSAVYLCASTPGTGQETQYFGPGTRLLVL.